This TCR beta chain was recorded in a study of cytomegalovirus exposure and HLA in healthy donors. Study background: Within an early data release were 65 million to 90 million unique TCRs drawn from HLA-typed donors. Study results and caveats: It was in a later analysis that TCR association rates were seen to vary by HLA locus, highest for DRB1 and lowest for HLA-C.

V lost 2 bases, J lost 3 bases, and 5 bases lay in between. Germline V gene sequence: CDR1 MNHEY, CDR2 SVGAGI. This CDR3 is 13 amino acids long. A multiplex PCR was run with 60 Vbeta primers and 13 Jbeta primers. The method was immunoSEQ multiplex PCR; TCRdb's version includes in-frame clones alone and lacks a portion of them. The sample carries around 150,000 clones, about 85% recorded once. Concerning this clone: The antigen is not known.

The TCR was taken from a human donor in good health. The chain links TRBV6-5 to TRBJ1-5, with no clear D. Sequenced sample: PBMCs. This CDR3 reads CASSYGLNQPQHF. The DNA of the CDR3 is TGTGCCAGCAGTTACGGACTCAATCAGCCCCAGCATTTT.